The 17 T cell receptor beta chains below were found in one sample sequenced in a study of beta chain features in type 1 diabetes (dated by TCRdb to 2017 to 2018). The study at large found these results: A moderate but significant shortening of TCRB CDR3 length was observed in type 1 diabetes patients in all four CD4+ subsets.

No antigen has been identified for these receptors. Library creation used the immunoSEQ multiplex PCR assay. The entire amount of isolated RNA was reverse transcribed using the High Capacity cDNA Reverse Transcription Kit, so the sequenced TCRB transcripts were expressed ones. The table was pulled from immuneACCESS by TCRdb, which kept in-frame rearrangements only. Such tables lose some clones; where checked, under half of the loss comes from unresolved V genes, and the rest has no known cause. The sample table records 120,000 or so clones; about a sixth of these occur just once. The ten largest make up 2.3% of the sample. Sequencing input: central memory CD4+ T cells from blood. All receptors come from a man aged 30 to 39 with type 1 diabetes.

Remarks on this clone: The same CDR3 is also encoded by other DNA sequences in this sample. The chain joins TRBV20-1 to TRBJ1-1, with D uncertain. The CDR3 covers 11 residues. V gave up 4 bases and J gave up 1 base, with 4 bases separating them. Germline V gene sequence: CDR1 DFQATT, CDR2 SNEGSKA (reference sequence). The CDR3 loop reads CSATENTEAFF. CDR3 sequence (DNA): TGCAGTGCTACGGAGAACACTGAAGCTTTCTTT.

As to this clone: A much more abundant neighbour one base away suggests this may be a read error. The V gene is TRBV7-2, the J gene TRBJ2-5; unclear D gene. The CDR3 length is 11 residues. Trimming took 6 bases from V and 2 from J, leaving 4 bases between them. CDR1 is SGHTA, CDR2 FQGNSA, per germline. The CDR3 nucleotides are TGTGCCAGCAGATCTCAAGAGACCCAGTACTTC. Its translation: CASRSQETQYF.

The gene calls are TRBV7-8 and TRBJ1-6, with a weak D call TRBD1 (5 bases). Trimming pared 5 bases from V and 5 bases from J, leaving 13 bases between. The CDR3 consists of 15 residues. Germline assignment: CDR1 SGHVS and CDR2 FQNEAQ. The CDR3 bases are TGTGCCAGCAGCCCTAGGGGCGATAATAATTCACCCCTCCACTTT. The encoded protein is CASSPRGDNNSPLHF.

The chain has TRBV4-3 and TRBJ1-1; the D is unclear. The germline V gene has CDR1 LGHNA and CDR2 YSLEER. The CDR3 extends over 13 amino acids. With 4 bases removed from V and 2 bases from J, the gap between germline ends came to 8 bases. The CDR3 sequence: CASSPGVNTEAFF. The CDR3 bases are TGCGCCAGCAGCCCGGGAGTTAACACTGAAGCTTTCTTT.

The chain carries TRBV7-6 and TRBJ1-6; no clear D. This CDR3 is built from 15 residues. Germline CDR1 and CDR2: SGHVS and FNYEAQ. The V gene lost 5 bases and the J gene lost 6 bases, with 14 bases spanning the gap. CDR3 in amino acids: CASSPSGQSNSPLHF. CDR3 nucleotides: TGTGCCAGCAGCCCCTCGGGCCAGTCTAATTCACCCCTCCACTTT.

V usage is TRBV11-2 and J usage is TRBJ2-5; 10 bases agree with TRBD1. The length of the CDR3 is 16 residues. Germline CDR1 reads SGHAT; CDR2 reads FQNNGV. V dropped 1 base and J dropped 7; count of bases not matched to a gene: 9. CDR3 sequence (DNA): TGTGCCAGCAGCTTAGCCGGGACAGGGGACCCGAGGACCCAGTACTTC. It encodes CASSLAGTGDPRTQYF.

The V call is TRBV29-1, the J call TRBJ1-1, with D possibly being TRBD1 (5 bases). Germline lookup yields CDR1 SQVTM and CDR2 ANQGSEA. The germline V and J ends were trimmed by 4 bases and 3 bases, with 18 bases remaining between them. The CDR3 is 15 residues long. The CDR3 region has the DNA TGCAGCGTTGTGCCCCACGGACATAGGGACACTGAAGCTTTCTTT. Protein: CSVVPHGHRDTEAFF.

V usage is TRBV6-5 and J usage is TRBJ2-7, with D possibly being TRBD2 (5 bases). V was trimmed by 8 bases and J by 2 bases, leaving 13 bases between them. The CDR3 spans 13 residues. CDR1 is MNHEY and CDR2 is SVGAGI in the germline V gene. The CDR3 DNA reads TGTGCCAGCTCCTTGAGCGGAGCCTACGAGCAGTACTTC. Its translation is CASSLSGAYEQYF.

The J gene is TRBJ2-5, the V gene TRBV5-4; 9 bases match TRBD2. The CDR3 is made up of 14 amino acids. V was clipped by 4 bases and J by 5 bases; unmatched bases: 6. The germline V gene has CDR1 SGHNT and CDR2 YYREEE (reference sequence). The CDR3, as DNA: TGTGCCAGCAGCACTAATCTAGCGGGGGAGACCCAGTACTTC. This sequence encodes CASSTNLAGETQYF.

This clone was recorded a few times. J is TRBJ2-7 and V is TRBV6-6, with 13 positions matching TRBD2. Germline V lookup: CDR1 MNHNY, CDR2 SVGAGI (reference sequence). This CDR3 has 14 residues. Trimming cost V 5 bases and J 6 bases; bases outside gene matches: 4. As DNA, the CDR3 is TGTGCCAGCAGTCTTGGGACTAGCGGGGTCGAGCAGTACTTC. This translates into CASSLGTSGVEQYF.

The genes are TRBV7-2 and TRBJ2-3, with 9 bases matching TRBD2. Germline CDR1 reads SGHTA; CDR2 reads FQGNSA. The CDR3 has 18 residues. V lost 0 bases to trimming and J lost 5 bases; unmatched junction nucleotides: 12. CDR3 protein: CASSLAPGRGGKVDTQYF. DNA of the CDR3: TGTGCCAGCAGCTTAGCGCCTGGGCGGGGGGGCAAGGTAGATACGCAGTATTTT.

The V gene is TRBV9, the J gene TRBJ2-3; D is ambiguous. V lost 4 bases, J lost 0 bases, and 6 bases lay in between. Germline assignment: CDR1 SGDLS and CDR2 YYNGEE. There are 13 residues in the CDR3. The CDR3, as DNA: TGTGCCAGCAGCCAGGACAGCACAGATACGCAGTATTTT. Translated, it gives CASSQDSTDTQYF.

This clone occurred a few times. The chain couples TRBV6-5 to TRBJ2-7; D call uncertain. The CDR3 is made up of 14 amino acids. Germline V gene sequence: CDR1 MNHEY, CDR2 SVGAGI. V dropped 0 bases and J dropped 0 bases, with 6 bases sitting between them. The CDR3 loop is CASSYSLSSYEQYF. DNA for the CDR3: TGTGCCAGCAGTTACTCCTTGAGCTCCTACGAGCAGTACTTC.

The rearrangement links TRBV19 to TRBJ2-7, with unresolved D. CDR1 is LNHDA and CDR2 is SQIVND in the germline V gene (reference sequence). V gave up 5 bases and J gave up 3 bases, with 11 bases separating them. The CDR3 sequence is 13 residues long. CDR3 DNA sequence: TGTGCCAGTAGTGCGGTGGGTAACTACGAGCAGTACTTC. Translated, it gives CASSAVGNYEQYF.

V usage is TRBV13 and J usage is TRBJ2-5, with TRBD1 matching over 8 bases. Germline CDR1 and CDR2: PRHDT and FYEKMQ (reference sequence). This CDR3 has 15 amino acids. The J segment lost 5 bases and the V segment lost 4 bases, leaving 9 bases of the junction unmatched. The CDR3 nucleotides read TGTGCCAGCAGCTGGCGCAGGGGGCGCGGTGAGACCCAGTACTTC. It encodes CASSWRRGRGETQYF.

This chain connects TRBV7-9 to TRBJ1-2; 8 positions match TRBD1. The CDR3 loop spans 13 amino acids. The ends lost 4 bases at V and 6 bases at J; junction bases unmatched: 4. From germline, CDR1 is SEHNR and CDR2 FQNEAQ (reference sequence). CDR3 sequence reads: CASSYVQGDGYTF. CDR3 nucleotides: TGTGCCAGCAGCTACGTACAGGGGGATGGCTACACCTTC.

The gene calls are TRBV7-2 and TRBJ1-3, with D possibly TRBD1 on 6 matching bases. CDR1 and CDR2 (germline): SGHTA, FQGNSA. CDR3 length equals 15 residues. Trimming removed 5 bases from V and 2 bases from J, with 13 bases in between. CDR3 residues: CASSPGTLAGNTIYF. In DNA form, the CDR3 reads TGTGCCAGCAGCCCCGGGACACTTGCTGGAAACACCATATATTTT.